This T cell receptor (beta chain) was recorded in a study of regulatory T cells in long-lasting Graves disease. Study at large: Patients with new Graves' disease had used antithyroid drugs below 3 months.

CDR3 size: 14 residues. Germline lookup yields CDR1 SGHAT and CDR2 FQNNGV. Trimming stripped 2 bases from V and 5 bases from J, with 10 bases between. Arm-PCR of CDR3 regions and iRepertoire HTBI primers were the basis on which TCR beta libraries were built. TCRdb reanalysed the multiplex PCR reads using MiXCR and keeps one entry per CDR3 protein. The table shows over 350,000 distinct CDR3 sequences, with approximately 16% occurring only once. Study-wide points: Relative to new patients (roughly 970), persistent patients exhibited greater sharing of public clonotypes (more than 2,500).

Time point defined: newly diagnosed GD, antithyroid drugs for less than 3 months. Extracted RNA from PBMCs served as the source of the TCR library. This clonotype appeared a few times. Its target is unknown. This sample was also put to use in a study of T cells in Graves' hyperthyroidism and ophthalmopathy. This second study notes: The model identified upcoming ophthalmopathy a median approximately seven months ahead of onset.

The chain recombines TRBV11-2 with TRBJ2-4; possible D gene TRBD1, 5 bases. This material consisted of peripheral blood mononuclear cells (PBMCs), taken at new diagnosis, from a patient treated with antithyroid drugs. The sequence was obtained from a woman aged 35 to 49 with Graves disease. The CDR3 DNA reads TGTGCCAGCAGCTTACAAGCGACAGAAAACATTCAGTACTTC. This codes for CASSLQATENIQYF.